Listed below are T cell receptor beta chains from one sample, sequenced in a study of blood T cell repertoires in COVID-19. TCRdb keeps only in-frame clones here, not all; method: immunoSEQ multiplex PCR. The data hold 65,000 to 70,000 clones, with about 87% observed a single time. Sequencing was done on a sample of peripheral blood. These receptors were taken from a man aged 50 or older with active COVID-19. The CDR3 runs from the conserved cysteine through the conserved F or W. The D gene is left open where the match is weak. The size field is filled for only some rows; it gives once, few, many or a size class.

d_gene: .
abundance: .
len: 14
j_gene: TRBJ2-2
v_gene: TRBV3-1/TRBV3-2
CDR3nt: TGTGCCAGCAGCCAAGAGGTAGTCACCGGGGAGCTGTTTTTT
CDR3aa: CASSQEVVTGELFF

d_gene: .
abundance: .
len: 15
j_gene: TRBJ2-1
v_gene: TRBV11-2
CDR3nt: TGTGCCAGCAGCAAAGCTCCAGGGATTTACAATGAGCAGTTCTTC
CDR3aa: CASSKAPGIYNEQFF

d_gene: .
abundance: .
len: 15
j_gene: TRBJ1-1
v_gene: TRBV9
CDR3nt: TGTGCCAGCAGCGTAGATGGGGGGATGAACACTGAAGCTTTCTTT
CDR3aa: CASSVDGGMNTEAFF

d_gene: .
abundance: .
len: 15
j_gene: TRBJ1-2
v_gene: TRBV9
CDR3nt: TGTGCCAGCAGCGCCTCGACAGGAGGAACGATTGGGTACACCTTC
CDR3aa: CASSASTGGTIGYTF

d_gene: TRBD1
abundance: .
len: 15
j_gene: TRBJ2-7
v_gene: TRBV28
CDR3nt: TGTGCCAGCAGTTTATCGGGACAGGGGCCCTACGAGCAGTACTTC
CDR3aa: CASSLSGQGPYEQYF

d_gene: .
abundance: once
len: 15
j_gene: TRBJ1-3
v_gene: TRBV7-9
CDR3nt: TGTGCCAGCAGCTTATGGACAGCCTCTGGAAACACCATATATTTT
CDR3aa: CASSLWTASGNTIYF

d_gene: TRBD1
abundance: .
len: 13
j_gene: TRBJ1-2
v_gene: TRBV3-1/TRBV3-2
CDR3nt: TGTGCCAGCAGTCCACAGGGGGCGGATGGCTACACCTTC
CDR3aa: CASSPQGADGYTF

d_gene: .
abundance: .
len: 14
j_gene: TRBJ2-3
v_gene: TRBV10-1
CDR3nt: TGCGCCAACAATCAGTGGGCAGGCACAGATACGCAGTATTTT
CDR3aa: CANNQWAGTDTQYF

d_gene: .
abundance: .
len: 15
j_gene: TRBJ2-2
v_gene: TRBV5-1
CDR3nt: TGCGCCAGCAGCCCGGAGTCTCGTCCCACCGGGGAGCTGTTTTTT
CDR3aa: CASSPESRPTGELFF

d_gene: .
abundance: .
len: 15
j_gene: TRBJ2-7
v_gene: TRBV11-3
CDR3nt: TGTGCCAGCAGCTTAGGTCCCGGGGTCCCCTACGAGCAGTACTTC
CDR3aa: CASSLGPGVPYEQYF

d_gene: TRBD1
abundance: .
len: 13
j_gene: TRBJ2-7
v_gene: TRBV2
CDR3nt: TGTGCCAGCAGGGAGACAGGGGGCAGCGAGCAGTACTTC
CDR3aa: CASRETGGSEQYF

d_gene: .
abundance: .
len: 18
j_gene: TRBJ1-5
v_gene: TRBV19
CDR3nt: TGTGCCAGTAGTATAAGAGGAATGGGCAGGGAAATAGGACAGCCCCAGCATTTT
CDR3aa: CASSIRGMGREIGQPQHF

d_gene: .
abundance: medium-sized
len: 15
j_gene: TRBJ1-5
v_gene: TRBV4-2
CDR3nt: TGTGCCAGCAGCCAAGATATGGGGGGTAGTCAGCCCCAGCATTTT
CDR3aa: CASSQDMGGSQPQHF

d_gene: .
abundance: .
len: 13
j_gene: TRBJ1-1
v_gene: TRBV2
CDR3nt: TGTGCCAGCAGGACAGATATGAACACTGAAGCTTTCTTT
CDR3aa: CASRTDMNTEAFF

d_gene: TRBD1
abundance: once
len: 16
j_gene: TRBJ2-7
v_gene: TRBV5-1
CDR3nt: TGCGCCAGCAGCATTACAGGGGCCAAGAAGACCTACGAGCAGTACTTC
CDR3aa: CASSITGAKKTYEQYF

d_gene: .
abundance: .
len: 15
j_gene: TRBJ1-2
v_gene: TRBV6-5
CDR3nt: TGTGCCAGCACCTTTGGGGGAGCAGGGGCGACGGGCTACACCTTC
CDR3aa: CASTFGGAGATGYTF

d_gene: .
abundance: .
len: 14
j_gene: TRBJ2-1
v_gene: TRBV7-9
CDR3nt: TGTGCCAGCAGCCCCCCGCAGGGCGCGAATGAGCAGTTCTTC
CDR3aa: CASSPPQGANEQFF

d_gene: .
abundance: .
len: 15
j_gene: TRBJ1-3
v_gene: TRBV18
CDR3nt: TGTGCCAGCTCCCCTACTCACAGCTCTGGAAACACCATATATTTT
CDR3aa: CASSPTHSSGNTIYF

d_gene: TRBD1
abundance: .
len: 11
j_gene: TRBJ1-2
v_gene: TRBV6-5
CDR3nt: TGTGCCAGCCGGGACAGCTATGGCTACACCTTC
CDR3aa: CASRDSYGYTF

d_gene: .
abundance: .
len: 15
j_gene: TRBJ2-7
v_gene: TRBV7-9
CDR3nt: TGTGCCAGCAGCTTAGCGTCGGGGGGCTTGAACGAGCAGTACTTC
CDR3aa: CASSLASGGLNEQYF

d_gene: .
abundance: .
len: 14
j_gene: TRBJ1-1
v_gene: TRBV6-6
CDR3nt: TGTGCCAGCAGGGATTACAGGACGAACACTGAAGCTTTCTTT
CDR3aa: CASRDYRTNTEAFF

d_gene: TRBD2
abundance: .
len: 15
j_gene: TRBJ2-3
v_gene: TRBV28
CDR3nt: TGTGCCAGCAGTTTACAGCGGGAGATGACAGATACGCAGTATTTT
CDR3aa: CASSLQREMTDTQYF

d_gene: .
abundance: few
len: 13
j_gene: TRBJ1-2
v_gene: TRBV7-3
CDR3nt: TGTGCCAGCAGCTTATTATCCGGGTCCGGCTACACCTTC
CDR3aa: CASSLLSGSGYTF

d_gene: .
abundance: .
len: 12
j_gene: TRBJ2-1
v_gene: TRBV10-3
CDR3nt: TGTGCCATCAGCGAGGGCCTCACCGAGCAGTTCTTC
CDR3aa: CAISEGLTEQFF

d_gene: TRBD1
abundance: .
len: 13
j_gene: TRBJ1-1
v_gene: TRBV12-3/TRBV12-4
CDR3nt: TGTGCCAGCAGGGGGACAGAGAACACTGAAGCTTTCTTT
CDR3aa: CASRGTENTEAFF

d_gene: .
abundance: .
len: 14
j_gene: TRBJ2-7
v_gene: TRBV6-5
CDR3nt: TGTGCCAGCAGTTCTGACATCGACTCCTACGAGCAGTACTTC
CDR3aa: CASSSDIDSYEQYF

d_gene: .
abundance: once
len: 14
j_gene: TRBJ1-2
v_gene: TRBV19
CDR3nt: TGTGCCAGTAGCAGACTCGCAACTAACTATGGCTACACCTTC
CDR3aa: CASSRLATNYGYTF

d_gene: .
abundance: .
len: 15
j_gene: TRBJ2-2
v_gene: TRBV11-2
CDR3nt: TGTGCCAGCAGCTTAGGAGCCCTGGACACCGGGGAGCTGTTTTTT
CDR3aa: CASSLGALDTGELFF

d_gene: TRBD1
abundance: .
len: 17
j_gene: TRBJ1-3
v_gene: TRBV9
CDR3nt: TGTGCCAGCAGCTCGAACCGCGAGGACAGGGCTGGAAACACCATATATTTT
CDR3aa: CASSSNREDRAGNTIYF

d_gene: .
abundance: .
len: 13
j_gene: TRBJ1-1
v_gene: TRBV7-9
CDR3nt: TGTGCCAGCAGCACCACAGGGACCACTGAAGCTTTCTTT
CDR3aa: CASSTTGTTEAFF

d_gene: .
abundance: .
len: 15
j_gene: TRBJ2-3
v_gene: TRBV6-4
CDR3nt: TGTGCCAGCAAGTCTACTAACGGTAGCACAGATACGCAGTATTTT
CDR3aa: CASKSTNGSTDTQYF

d_gene: TRBD2
abundance: once
len: 15
j_gene: TRBJ2-7
v_gene: TRBV28
CDR3nt: TGTGCCAGCAGTCCGGGGGGACTAGCGGGGTACGAGCAGTACTTC
CDR3aa: CASSPGGLAGYEQYF

d_gene: TRBD1
abundance: .
len: 14
j_gene: TRBJ1-5
v_gene: TRBV6-5
CDR3nt: TGTGCCAGCCGGACAGGCCATAGCAATCAGCCCCAGCATTTT
CDR3aa: CASRTGHSNQPQHF

d_gene: TRBD2
abundance: .
len: 19
j_gene: TRBJ2-1
v_gene: TRBV5-1
CDR3nt: TGCGCCAGCAGCCCGGGACTAGCGGGAGACAGAAACGCCTACAATGAGCAGTTCTTC
CDR3aa: CASSPGLAGDRNAYNEQFF

d_gene: TRBD2
abundance: .
len: 15
j_gene: TRBJ2-7
v_gene: TRBV24-1
CDR3nt: TGTGCCACCAGTGATCCGACTAGCGGGAGCTACGAGCAGTACTTC
CDR3aa: CATSDPTSGSYEQYF

d_gene: .
abundance: .
len: 14
j_gene: TRBJ2-3
v_gene: TRBV5-4
CDR3nt: TGTGCCAGCAGCTTCGGACAGTCTTCGGATACGCAGTATTTT
CDR3aa: CASSFGQSSDTQYF

d_gene: .
abundance: .
len: 15
j_gene: TRBJ2-3
v_gene: TRBV12-5
CDR3nt: TGTGCTAGTGGTTTGGGTCTAGCGAGCACAGATACGCAGTATTTT
CDR3aa: CASGLGLASTDTQYF

d_gene: .
abundance: .
len: 14
j_gene: TRBJ2-3
v_gene: TRBV28
CDR3nt: TGTGCCAGCAGCCCTGGACTCGGCGAAGATACGCAGTATTTT
CDR3aa: CASSPGLGEDTQYF

d_gene: TRBD1
abundance: .
len: 15
j_gene: TRBJ2-4
v_gene: TRBV5-5
CDR3nt: TGTGCCAGCAGCTTGGGGGTGACAGGGGCGGCCATTCAGTACTTC
CDR3aa: CASSLGVTGAAIQYF

d_gene: .
abundance: .
len: 15
j_gene: TRBJ1-1
v_gene: TRBV24-1
CDR3nt: TGTGCCACCAGTGCAAGGGGGGGAGTGAACACTGAAGCTTTCTTT
CDR3aa: CATSARGGVNTEAFF